This is a list of T cell receptor beta chains from one sample in a study of blood T cell repertoires in COVID-19. Produced via immunoSEQ multiplex PCR; TCRdb's table is partial and in-frame only. The data show some 400,000 clones, with 80% to 90% seen just once and 1% to 1.3% held by the top ten. The source material was PBMCs or T cells enriched from blood (not recorded which). These receptors were taken from a young man who had recovered from COVID-19. CDR3s include the opening cysteine and the closing phenylalanine or tryptophan. Fields, in order: J gene, D gene, V gene, CDR3 DNA, CDR3 protein. A D gene is named only where the DNA matches it firmly.

j_gene: TRBJ1-3
d_gene: .
v_gene: TRBV30
CDR3nt: TGTGCCTGTGGGGACATAGTCGGAAACACCATATATTTT
CDR3aa: CACGDIVGNTIYF

j_gene: TRBJ1-1
d_gene: TRBD1
v_gene: TRBV7-2
CDR3nt: TGTGCCAGCAGCTTAGTACTGACAGGGCGCGGCACTGAAGCTTTCTTT
CDR3aa: CASSLVLTGRGTEAFF

j_gene: TRBJ1-3
d_gene: .
v_gene: TRBV7-9
CDR3nt: TGTGCCAGCAGCCTTTGGGACATTGGAAACACCATATATTTT
CDR3aa: CASSLWDIGNTIYF

j_gene: TRBJ2-3
d_gene: TRBD2
v_gene: TRBV3-1/TRBV3-2
CDR3nt: TGTGCCAGCAGCCAAGATCTTTGGACTAGCGGGAGGGGGGGCACAGATACGCAGTATTTT
CDR3aa: CASSQDLWTSGRGGTDTQYF

j_gene: TRBJ2-7
d_gene: TRBD2
v_gene: TRBV12-5
CDR3nt: TGTGCTAGTGGTTTGGTACGACTAGCGGGAGTGGGGGAGCAGTACTTC
CDR3aa: CASGLVRLAGVGEQYF

j_gene: TRBJ2-5
d_gene: TRBD2
v_gene: TRBV5-1
CDR3nt: TGCGCCAGCAGCCGCGGTGGTAGCGGGATTCAAGAGACCCAGTACTTC
CDR3aa: CASSRGGSGIQETQYF

j_gene: TRBJ2-1
d_gene: TRBD1
v_gene: TRBV28
CDR3nt: TGTGCCAGCAGTATACCGGGACAGGGGGTGATCAATGAGCAGTTCTTC
CDR3aa: CASSIPGQGVINEQFF

j_gene: TRBJ1-4
d_gene: .
v_gene: TRBV5-1
CDR3nt: TGCGCCAGGAGCTCGGGAAACCGGTGGTTTTTT
CDR3aa: CARSSGNRWFF

j_gene: TRBJ2-6
d_gene: .
v_gene: TRBV5-1
CDR3nt: TGCGCCAGCAGCTTGTCTTCCGGGGTATCTGGGGCCAACGTCCTGACTTTC
CDR3aa: CASSLSSGVSGANVLTF

j_gene: TRBJ2-3
d_gene: .
v_gene: TRBV10-1
CDR3nt: TGCGCCAGCAGCGAAAGTCTTGCGGATACGCAGTATTTT
CDR3aa: CASSESLADTQYF

j_gene: TRBJ1-5
d_gene: .
v_gene: TRBV10-3
CDR3nt: TGTGCCATCAGTGGGGGGGACCAGCCCCAGCATTTT
CDR3aa: CAISGGDQPQHF

j_gene: TRBJ2-6
d_gene: .
v_gene: TRBV7-9
CDR3nt: TGTGCCAGCAGCTTAAACGGTGGTATCTCTGGGGCCAACGTCCTGACTTTC
CDR3aa: CASSLNGGISGANVLTF

j_gene: TRBJ1-4
d_gene: TRBD1
v_gene: TRBV5-1
CDR3nt: TGCGCCAGCAGCATCAGGGGGGAAAGAGAAAAACTGTTTTTT
CDR3aa: CASSIRGEREKLFF

j_gene: TRBJ2-2
d_gene: TRBD2
v_gene: TRBV2
CDR3nt: TGTGCCAGCAGTGAGGGACTAGCGGGGACCGGGGAGCTGTTTTTT
CDR3aa: CASSEGLAGTGELFF

j_gene: TRBJ2-7
d_gene: .
v_gene: TRBV30
CDR3nt: TGTGCCTGGAGTGTACCCCCACGGGACGAGCAGTACTTC
CDR3aa: CAWSVPPRDEQYF

j_gene: TRBJ2-7
d_gene: TRBD2
v_gene: TRBV28
CDR3nt: TGTGCCAGCAGTTTTCTAGCGGGAGCCTACGAGCAGTACTTC
CDR3aa: CASSFLAGAYEQYF